One sample yielded the 32 T cell receptor beta chains listed below, sequenced in a study of post-analysis software for immune sequencing data. Findings and caveats of the study: Controls had lower frequencies than patients of about 5 TRBV segments, which included TRBV5-6, TRBV5-1 and TRBV20-1.

The library was made from cDNA and included unique molecular identifiers. Each CDR3 protein is one row after TCRdb ran MiXCR on the PCR reads. The sample has 820,000 or so distinct CDR3 sequences, 53% seen once. These receptors' antigens are unknown. The sample was blood. The receptor set was obtained from a girl between 10 and 17 years old with multiple sclerosis.

This clonotype was seen a handful of times. The chain links TRBV14 to TRBJ2-7; TRBD2 aligns across 12 bases. Germline CDR1 reads SGHDN; CDR2 reads FVKESK. Trimming cost V 1 base and J 0 bases; bases outside gene matches: 16. CDR3 size: 21 residues. As DNA, the CDR3 is TGTGCCAGCAGCCAAGTAGGATTGTGGGGTCCTAGCGGGAGGGACTCCTACGAGCAGTACTTC. Translated: CASSQVGLWGPSGRDSYEQYF.

This sequence joins TRBV3-1 and TRBJ2-3; 8 bases align to TRBD2. The CDR3 length is 18 residues. Germline loops: CDR1 LGHDT, CDR2 YNNKEL (reference sequence). The V and J ends lost 0 bases and 2 bases, in that order; junction bases with no gene match: 10. This chain's CDR3 is CASSQDGQSGGLTDTQYF. CDR3 bases: TGTGCCAGCAGCCAAGATGGGCAAAGCGGGGGCCTCACAGATACGCAGTATTTT.

This clonotype was found a few times. The chain couples TRBV2 to TRBJ2-1, with unresolved D. This CDR3 contains 12 residues. Trimming cost V 3 bases and J 9 bases, with 9 bases left between them. Germline loops: CDR1 SNHLY, CDR2 FYNNEI. DNA of the CDR3: TGTGCCAGCAGTGATCAGAGGCCTGAGCAGTTCTTC. Its translation is CASSDQRPEQFF.

As regards this clonotype: Its ends do not fully match the called genes, so a read error is possible. This rearrangement joins TRBV3-1 to TRBJ2-5, with unresolved D. Germline CDR1 LGHDT, CDR2 YNNKEL (reference sequence). CDR3 length: 12 amino acids. The CDR3 DNA follows: TGTGCCTGCAGCCAAGGTTGGGAGACCCAGTACTTC. Encoded protein: CACSQGWETQYF.

Remarks on this clonotype: Because it lacks the conserved phenylalanine or tryptophan at the end, this CDR3 is likely a read error. Because the CDR3's place on the DNA is in doubt, the DNA is left out and the CDR3 is given as listed by TCRdb. The J gene is TRBJ2-6, the V gene TRBV5-1; the table names TRBD1, a call not compared with the DNA. The CDR3 is made up of 19 amino acids, end residues included. Germline V lookup: CDR1 SGHRS, CDR2 YFSETQ. CDR3 amino acids: CASSLEPGSPLTGANVLPL.

Details on this clonotype: The junction departs from germline at one end; a sequencing error may be responsible. This chain connects TRBV20-1 to TRBJ2-2; possibly TRBD1 or TRBD2 for D (5 bases each). CDR1 and CDR2 (germline): DFQATT, SNEGSKA (reference sequence). The CDR3 is 15 residues long. CDR3: CSASSTGAKTGELFF. The DNA of the CDR3 is TGCAGTGCATCGTCAACCGGGGCGAAGACCGGGGAGCTGTTTTTT.

V and J are TRBV20-1 and TRBJ2-3; D unresolved. The V gene lost 1 base and the J gene lost 0 bases, with 5 bases spanning the gap. From germline, CDR1 is DFQATT and CDR2 SNEGSKA (reference sequence). The CDR3 consists of 13 residues. The CDR3 bases are TGCAGTGCTAGAGCTCGGAGCACAGATACGCAGTATTTT. This codes for CSARARSTDTQYF.

This clonotype turned up a few times. The chain joins TRBV7-8 to TRBJ2-1, with 12 nucleotides matching TRBD2. The CDR3 length is 17 residues. Germline trimming cut 6 bases from V and 9 bases from J; bases unmatched to any gene: 15. Germline V gene sequence: CDR1 SGHVS, CDR2 FQNEAQ. The CDR3 bases are TGTGCCAGCAGAGAGTGGGCTAGCGGGAGGGGAGAGAGTGAGCAGTTCTTC. This codes for CASREWASGRGESEQFF.

This clonotype appeared once. The chain links TRBV7-9 to TRBJ2-2, with 7 bases that match TRBD1. V gave up 7 bases and J gave up 1 base; unmatched junction bases: 12. The CDR3 extends over 17 amino acids. Germline CDR1 SEHNR, CDR2 FQNEAQ (reference sequence). This CDR3 reads CASTTQGQYLNTGELFF. CDR3 DNA: TGTGCCAGCACCACCCAGGGACAGTATTTGAACACCGGGGAGCTGTTTTTT.

In regard to this clonotype: A junction boundary mismatches the germline segment, possibly from a read error. The V gene is TRBV20-1, the J gene TRBJ1-4, with 8 bases fitting TRBD1. CDR1 and CDR2 (germline): DFQATT, SNEGSKA (reference sequence). This CDR3 has 13 residues. The CDR3 nucleotides are TGCAGTGCTGCTGACAGGGGAGGTGAAAAACGGTTTTTT. Amino acids: CSAADRGGEKRFF.

V is TRBV6-5 and J is TRBJ2-1; D call uncertain. Germline lookup yields CDR1 MNHEY and CDR2 SVGAGI. The CDR3 is 13 residues long. V gave up 2 bases and J gave up 4 bases, with 6 bases separating them. CDR3 amino acids: CASSYHLYNEQFF. The CDR3 region has the DNA TGTGCCAGCAGTTACCACCTTTACAATGAGCAGTTCTTC.

J is TRBJ1-2 and V is TRBV4-1; D gene unclear. The V end was cut by 5 bases, the J end by 2 bases, with 21 bases between. This CDR3 spans 17 amino acids. Germline values: CDR1 MGHRA, CDR2 YSYEKL. Here the CDR3 reads CASSEVRVGISNYGYTF. The CDR3 DNA follows: TGCGCCAGCAGCGAAGTCCGGGTGGGGATATCGAACTATGGCTACACCTTC.

This chain links TRBV12-3 or TRBV12-4 with TRBJ2-7; 14 bases align to TRBD2. The J call may be mistaken, given a closer DNA end match to TRBJ2-4. This CDR3 comprises 17 residues. This CDR3 is CASTLGPRTSGRNIQYF. As DNA, the CDR3 is TGTGCCAGCACATTAGGCCCTCGGACTAGCGGGAGGAACATTCAGTACTTC.

This clonotype was counted a single time. The V gene is TRBV5-1, the J gene TRBJ2-1, with 10 bases aligning to TRBD2. The CDR3 loop spans 16 amino acids. Looked up from germline, CDR1 is SGHRS and CDR2 is YFSETQ. V lost 4 bases and J lost 4; bases outside the gene matches: 8. CDR3 DNA sequence: TGCGCCAGCAGCCACGGCGGGACTAGCGCGTACAATGAGCAGTTCTTC. This translates into CASSHGGTSAYNEQFF.

J is TRBJ2-6 and V is TRBV20-1; D possibly matches TRBD1 or TRBD2 (5 bases each). The ends were cut back, 1 base at V and 0 bases at J, with 16 bases in the middle. CDR1 is DFQATT and CDR2 is SNEGSKA in the germline V gene (reference sequence). The CDR3 contains 18 residues. The CDR3 region has the DNA TGCAGTGCTAGAGCTCGGGACGGCCGGGCCTCTGGGGCCAACGTCCTGACTTTC. As protein: CSARARDGRASGANVLTF.

This clonotype was seen a handful of times. J is TRBJ2-5 and V is TRBV7-8; D is possibly TRBD2 (6 bases). Germline V gives CDR1 SGHVS, CDR2 FQNEAQ. This CDR3 has 12 residues. V lost 8 bases and J lost 1, with 8 bases in between. In DNA, the CDR3 is TGTGCCAGCCGGGACTTCCAAGAGACCCAGTACTTC. It yields the protein CASRDFQETQYF.

This rearrangement joins TRBV21-1 to TRBJ1-5; the tabulated D call, TRBD1, remains unverified against the DNA. TRBV21-1 is an annotated pseudogene. The CDR3 covers 17 residues. CDR3 in amino acids: CASSSPKQGDSNQPQHF. Here the CDR3 DNA reads TGTGCCAGCAGCAGCCCCAAACAGGGGGATAGCAATCAGCCCCAGCATTTT.

The V and J genes are TRBV12-3 or TRBV12-4 and TRBJ2-5; 10 nucleotides line up with TRBD2. J was trimmed by 2 bases and V by 4 bases; bases with no gene match: 4. This CDR3 contains 15 residues. CDR3 in amino acids: CASSSLSGGQETQYF. The CDR3 coding sequence is TGTGCCAGCAGTTCCCTTAGCGGGGGGCAAGAGACCCAGTACTTC.

The chain recombines TRBV20-1 with TRBJ2-1; maybe TRBD1 (5 bases). The V end lost 8 bases, the J end lost 5 bases, and 19 bases lay between the germline ends. The CDR3 is 14 amino acids. Germline assignment: CDR1 DFQATT and CDR2 SNEGSKA (reference sequence). CDR3 amino acids: CSTGQNQRNNEQFF. In nucleotides, the CDR3 is TGCAGTACCGGACAAAATCAGAGAAACAATGAGCAGTTCTTC.

Comment on this clonotype: It may be a read error: a sequence one base away is much more abundant. This chain joins TRBV6-1 and TRBJ2-7; 11 nucleotides line up with TRBD1. The better agreement between TRBJ2-5 and the DNA end casts doubt on the J call. The CDR3 sequence is 14 residues long. Germline CDR1 MNHNS, CDR2 SASEGT. The CDR3 DNA is TGTGCCGGCAGTGACGGGACAGGGGGAGAGACCCAGTACTTC. Protein: CAGSDGTGGETQYF.

This chain connects TRBV10-3 to TRBJ2-1; D is uncertain. The CDR3 runs to 14 residues. The V gene's germline CDR1 is ENHRY and CDR2 SYGVKD. Trimming removed 8 bases at V and 7 bases at J, with 18 bases between. Here the CDR3 DNA reads TGTGCCATCGGCAGCGTGGGTGGGGAAAATGAGCAGTTCTTC. Its translation is CAIGSVGGENEQFF.

V and J are TRBV25-1 and TRBJ2-3; 7 nucleotides align to TRBD2. The CDR3 is 13 residues long. Trimming at V came to 1 base and at J to 9 bases, leaving 4 bases not matched to a gene. Germline-derived CDR1 and CDR2 are MGHDK and SYGVNS. CDR3 region: CASSESGLGTQYF. In nucleotides, the CDR3 is TGTGCCAGCAGTGAATCAGGACTAGGGACGCAGTATTTT.

This chain joins TRBV12-3 or TRBV12-4 and TRBJ2-1; TRBD1 matches at 10 bases. J was trimmed by 3 bases and V by 6 bases; bases with no gene match: 14. The CDR3 is 18 residues long. CDR3 in amino acids: CASSPNFPGTGDYNEQFF. The CDR3 DNA is TGTGCCAGCAGCCCCAACTTCCCCGGGACAGGGGACTACAATGAGCAGTTCTTC.

This clonotype was picked up a small number of times. The V call is TRBV3-1, the J call TRBJ2-5; D gene uncertain. This CDR3 has 12 residues. The V and J ends lost 0 bases and 5 bases respectively, with 4 bases between them. CDR1 is LGHDT and CDR2 is YNNKEL in the germline V gene (reference sequence). The CDR3 reads CASSQEMETQYF. CDR3 nucleotides: TGTGCCAGCAGCCAAGAGATGGAGACCCAGTACTTC.

The rearrangement uses TRBV7-9 and TRBJ1-2; D ambiguous. CDR3 size: 16 residues. V dropped 6 bases and J dropped 2 bases, with 19 bases sitting between them. The germline gives CDR1 SEHNR, CDR2 FQNEAQ (reference sequence). The CDR3 sequence is CASRQPLLGANYGYTF. CDR3 in DNA: TGTGCCAGCAGACAACCCTTACTGGGTGCGAACTATGGCTACACCTTC.

The chain joins TRBV6-2 or TRBV6-3 to TRBJ2-5; possible D gene TRBD1, 5 bases. The CDR3 has 16 amino acids. Trimming pared 2 bases from V and 2 bases from J, leaving 15 bases between. From germline, CDR1 is MNHEY and CDR2 SVGEGT. The CDR3 region is CASSYVRAGFQETQYF. CDR3 coding DNA: TGTGCCAGCAGTTACGTTCGGGCAGGGTTTCAAGAGACCCAGTACTTC.

The sample holds a few counts of this clonotype. V gene TRBV5-1 combines with J gene TRBJ2-3; TRBD1 matches at 7 bases. Germline V gives CDR1 SGHRS, CDR2 YFSETQ. Trimming cost V 4 bases and J 0 bases; bases outside gene matches: 5. This CDR3 is built from 15 residues. For the CDR3, the DNA is TGCGCCAGCAGCGCAGACAGGGCAAGCACAGATACGCAGTATTTT. The encoded protein is CASSADRASTDTQYF.

The chain couples TRBV5-1 to TRBJ2-1; TRBD1 agrees at 9 bases. The ends lost 2 bases at V and 1 base at J; junction bases unmatched: 4. This CDR3 has 16 residues. Germline CDR1 reads SGHRS; CDR2 reads YFSETQ. The CDR3 reads CASSFMTGGSYNEQFF. CDR3 bases: TGCGCCAGCAGCTTTATGACAGGGGGGTCCTACAATGAGCAGTTCTTC.

This clonotype was observed a handful of times. The chain couples TRBV18 to TRBJ2-7; maybe TRBD1 (5 bases). In germline, CDR1 is KGHSH, CDR2 LQKENI. CDR3 length: 15 amino acids. Deletions cut 2 bases from V and 1 base from J, with 12 bases between. CDR3 sequence reads: CASSPGATGSYEQYF. CDR3 DNA: TGTGCCAGCTCACCAGGGGCGACTGGATCCTACGAGCAGTACTTC.

The rearrangement uses TRBV25-1 and TRBJ2-1, with TRBD2 matching over 9 bases. This CDR3 comprises 14 residues. The germline CDR1 and CDR2 sequences are MGHDK and SYGVNS. J lost 8 bases, V lost 7 bases, and 9 bases had no gene match. CDR3 sequence (DNA): TGTGCCAGCACCGTAGGGACTAGCTTCGATGAGCAGTTCTTC. It codes for CASTVGTSFDEQFF.

The chain joins TRBV4-1 to TRBJ2-4; tentative D call: TRBD1 (6 bases). Germline values: CDR1 MGHRA, CDR2 YSYEKL. V was trimmed by 5 bases and J by 0 bases, leaving 11 bases between them. The CDR3 is made up of 15 amino acids. The CDR3 sequence: CASSTGLLAKNIQYF. The CDR3 DNA is TGCGCCAGCAGCACAGGGCTCCTAGCCAAAAACATTCAGTACTTC.

This clonotype has a count of ten or more. V and J are TRBV5-6 and TRBJ1-5; 10 bases are a match to TRBD1. Trimming removed 4 bases from V and 9 bases from J; junction bases left unmatched: 4. Germline-derived CDR1 and CDR2 are SGHDT and YYEEEE. CDR3 length: 13 amino acids. CDR3 amino acids: CASSPGQGLPQHF. The CDR3 region has the DNA TGTGCCAGCAGCCCGGGACAGGGGCTGCCCCAGCATTTT.